This TCR beta chain was sequenced during a study of blood T cells in healthy people across ages (dated by TCRdb to the mid-2010s). Broadly, across the study: In model experiments, template switching captured about one uniquely barcoded TCR beta cDNA molecule for every two T cells. To track age-related changes in TCR beta repertoire diversity, the study relied on deep sequencing normalized with unique cDNA molecular identifiers. Using the same blood draw, the study looked at two additional independent replicas of 1 million unique cDNA reads for two donors, one aged 18 to 29 and the other aged 80 or older. To avoid experimental bias, donors of different ages were distributed randomly across sequencing lanes. Four age groups were formed from the donors: young (average around 15 years), middle-aged (just under 40), aged (more than 55) and long-lived (about 80). General findings and caveats noted by the study authors: As age increased, observed TCR beta diversity per million T cells dropped in a roughly linear way, and a significant reduction was already evident by age about 40. There was a strong correlation between observed TCR beta diversity and the percentage of naive T cells measured by flow cytometry. Because profiling used bulk unsorted PBMCs, naive and antigen-experienced compartments could not be compared conclusively. Compared with the aged group, the long-lived group had more naive CD4+ T cells, fewer expanded clones and increased TCR diversity, suggesting age selection. Because the CMV infection status of the donors was unknown, age-related changes in expanded clonotypes may potentially have been confounded. Estimates of total diversity based on one million sequenced T cells were regarded as lower bounds and as underestimates.

To prepare the library, 5' RACE was applied. Sequencing was carried out with an Illumina HiSeq 2500. A second about 7 to 12 cycle PCR used a sample-barcoded 5' primer and a J-beta primer mix. A unique molecular identifier was introduced onto each TCR beta cDNA molecule by a template-switch 5' adaptor carrying 12 random nucleotides. Each sample yielded at least 3 million CDR3-containing paired-end reads. First-strand cDNA was synthesized from all RNA with the Mint cDNA synthesis kit, primed by a TRBC-specific oligonucleotide. Following uracil-DNA glycosylase treatment, all cDNA underwent a first 18-cycle PCR with the universal primers M1SS and BC2_uni_R. The authors' pipeline ran thus. For normalization, 1 million high-quality reads were randomly selected from each sample, with every read carrying a distinct molecular identifier. Instead of being binned into consensus sequences, reads with shared molecular identifiers were discarded. MiTCR, with a Q25 quality threshold and the strictest error-elimination algorithm, was used for CDR3 identification, clonotype clustering and error correction. A nonparametric unseen species model with Euler transformation was used to estimate lower-bound total TCR beta diversity. Through fastp at Q25 and MiXCR, TCRdb rebuilt clones from the public reads, retaining in-frame beta chains. Rows matching on CDR3 protein sequence are summarized as one entry with the most common DNA and genes. The V and J calls here are based on TCRdb, not the publication. Present in this sample are 1.2 million to 1.5 million distinct CDR3 sequences, 42% of which were seen just once. 7% to 9% of the sample goes to the ten largest clones.

In its sample, this clonotype was seen a few times. Its antigen is still unknown. Per-base quality was not reported, and no clone a single base away is much larger than it. Systemically healthy Caucasian individuals from Russia, 39 in total and aged roughly 6 to 100 years, were included as donors. Each donor gave ten milliliters of peripheral blood, collected into EDTA-treated Vacutainer tubes. Ficoll-Paque density-gradient centrifugation was used to isolate PBMCs, with at least 7 million per sample. Total RNA was extracted from PBMCs with Trizol reagent, with at least 6 micrograms obtained per sample. Naive CD45RAhigh/CD27high T cell percentages were measured by flow cytometry on a PBMC aliquot from every donor. Ends trimmed: V by 3 bases, J by 10 bases; bases unmatched to a gene: 3. The CDR3, cysteine through phenylalanine, is 11 amino acids long. Only the CDR3 DNA stays, 33 bases, in frame from base 1.

The sequence derives from a woman younger than 35 in good health. The chain was built from TRBV12-3 or TRBV12-4 and TRBJ2-7; a stretch of 7 junction bases matches TRBD2. The sample taken for sequencing was blood. The CDR3 sequence is CASSFGLGQYF. In nucleotide form, the sequence is TGTGCCAGCAGTTTTGGACTAGGACAGTACTTC.